This entry lists 30 T cell receptor beta chains sequenced from one sample in a study of blood T cell repertoires in COVID-19. Sequencing was performed with immunoSEQ multiplex PCR; in TCRdb, only in-frame clones are kept and a portion is missing. The table records roughly 150,000 clones, about 89% of them present only once. Sequencing was performed on peripheral blood. Receptors were obtained from a man between 60 and 75 years old with active or convalescent COVID-19.

The rearrangement uses TRBV5-1 and TRBJ1-1, with D unresolved. The V end lost 6 bases, the J end lost 3 bases, and 15 bases lay between the germline ends. The germline CDR1 and CDR2 sequences are SGHRS and YFSETQ. This CDR3 spans 14 amino acids. The CDR3 loop is CASILIPGDTEAFF. The CDR3 region has the DNA TGCGCCAGCATACTAATCCCGGGAGACACTGAAGCTTTCTTT.

J is TRBJ1-1 and V is TRBV7-9; no reliable D call. The CDR3 is made up of 11 amino acids. The germline V gene encodes CDR1 SEHNR and CDR2 FQNEAQ (reference sequence). V lost 11 bases, J lost 1 base, and 8 bases lay in between. CDR3 loop: CAVTANTEAFF. In DNA form, the CDR3 reads TGTGCCGTTACAGCGAACACTGAAGCTTTCTTT.

The chain joins TRBV27 to TRBJ2-7; 9 nucleotides agree with TRBD2. CDR1 is MNHEY, CDR2 SMNVEV, per germline (reference sequence). The V and J ends lost 6 bases and 3 bases, in that order; junction bases with no gene match: 3. There are 13 residues in the CDR3. The CDR3 sequence: CASRREGLYEQYF. In DNA form, the CDR3 reads TGTGCCAGCAGGCGGGAGGGCCTCTACGAGCAGTACTTC.

The gene calls are TRBV6-1 and TRBJ1-5; 11 bases are a match to TRBD1. V gave up 3 bases and J gave up 0 bases; unmatched junction bases: 7. This CDR3 comprises 18 residues. The V gene's germline CDR1 is MNHNS and CDR2 SASEGT. The DNA of the CDR3 is TGTGCCAGCAGTGACGGACAGGGGGCAGGATATAGCAATCAGCCCCAGCATTTT. Its protein product is CASSDGQGAGYSNQPQHF.

The J gene is TRBJ1-2, the V gene TRBV30; D is possibly TRBD1 (5 bases). The CDR3 loop spans 13 amino acids. The germline CDR1 and CDR2 sequences are GTSNPN and SVGIG (reference sequence). The V end lost 0 bases, the J end lost 8 bases, and 13 bases lay between the germline ends. The CDR3 coding sequence is TGTGCCTGGAGTGTAAAGGGAGGGGAAGGCTACACCTTC. Protein: CAWSVKGGEGYTF.

This chain connects TRBV7-3 to TRBJ2-1; TRBD2 aligns across 8 bases. CDR1 and CDR2 from the germline V gene are SGHTA and FQGTGA. The length of the CDR3 is 13 residues. Losses at the gene ends were 5 bases for V and 7 bases for J; bases not matched to a gene: 4. The CDR3 region has the DNA TGTGCCAGCAGCCCTGCGGGGGGAAATGAGCAGTTCTTC. This gives the protein CASSPAGGNEQFF.

The gene calls are TRBV28 and TRBJ2-7; perhaps TRBD1 as D (5 bases). This CDR3 has 15 residues. V lost 1 base and J lost 0, with 10 bases in between. The germline gives CDR1 MDHEN, CDR2 SYDVKM. CDR3 in amino acids: CASSLYTGPSYEQYF. Here the CDR3 DNA reads TGTGCCAGCAGTTTATACACAGGACCCTCCTACGAGCAGTACTTC.

The CDR3 bases are TGTGCCAGCAGCTTGGAGCCAGGGTTTGGCTATGGCTACACCTTC. It translates to CASSLEPGFGYGYTF. V is TRBV5-5 and J is TRBJ1-2, with a tentative D call TRBD1 (5 bases). Germline CDR1 reads SGHKS; CDR2 reads YYEKEE (reference sequence). This CDR3 has 15 residues. Trimming shortened V by 0 bases and J by 4 bases, and 13 bases separated the two germline ends.

The chain links TRBV10-3 to TRBJ2-4; D possibly corresponds to TRBD1 (8 bases). CDR3 length: 15 amino acids. Germline CDR1 and CDR2: ENHRY and SYGVKD. V was shortened by 10 bases and J by 7 bases, with 23 bases between the two germline ends. The CDR3 region has the DNA TGTGCCACCCGGACCGCGGACAGGGAGGGGAACATTCAGTACTTC. Translating it yields CATRTADREGNIQYF.

The rearrangement joins TRBV5-1 to TRBJ2-2, with 9 bases that match TRBD1. Germline V lookup: CDR1 SGHRS, CDR2 YFSETQ. CDR3 length equals 18 residues. The V gene end was trimmed by 1 base and the J gene end by 2 bases; junction bases not matched to a gene: 9. CDR3 loop: CASSLFGSGQGNTGELFF. The CDR3 DNA follows: TGCGCCAGCAGCTTGTTCGGGTCGGGACAGGGTAACACCGGGGAGCTGTTTTTT.

The CDR3: CASSQGFRVEQFF. CDR3 DNA sequence: TGTGCCAGCAGCCAAGGGTTCAGGGTCGAGCAGTTCTTC. The chain uses TRBV3-1 (or the pseudogene TRBV3-2) and TRBJ2-1, with a possible D match to TRBD1 (5 bases). The CDR3 is made up of 13 amino acids. From germline, CDR1 is LGHDT and CDR2 YNNKEL (reference sequence). V shed 1 base and J shed 10 bases, with 11 bases lying between them.

This rearrangement joins TRBV5-4 to TRBJ2-6; 10 bases map to TRBD2. The CDR3 consists of 17 residues. The V gene end was trimmed by 7 bases and the J gene end by 1 base; junction bases not matched to a gene: 8. Germline loops: CDR1 SGHNT, CDR2 YYREEE (reference sequence). CDR3 region: CASDVTSGISGANVLTF. CDR3 sequence (DNA): TGTGCCAGCGACGTCACTAGCGGGATTTCTGGGGCCAACGTCCTGACTTTC.

The V call is TRBV30, the J call TRBJ2-1, with 11 bases lining up with TRBD2. J gave up 7 bases and V 4 bases, and 3 bases lay outside the gene matches. The CDR3 length is 13 residues. Germline assignment: CDR1 GTSNPN and CDR2 SVGIG (reference sequence). The CDR3 coding sequence is TGTGCCTGGAAGGGACTAGCGGCGAATGAGCAGTTCTTC. As protein: CAWKGLAANEQFF. The full variable domain, with the rest looked up from reference TRBV30 and TRBJ2-1, is SQTIHQWPATLVQPVGSPLSLECTVEGTSNPNLYWYRQAAGRGLQLLFYSVGIGQISSEVPQNLSASRPQDRQFILSSKKLLLSDSGFYLCAWKGLAANEQFFGPGTRLTVL.

Only one count was recorded for this clone. The V gene is TRBV25-1, the J gene TRBJ1-6; 10 nucleotides line up with TRBD1. Germline-derived CDR1 and CDR2 are MGHDK and SYGVNS. J was trimmed by 8 bases and V by 3 bases; bases with no gene match: 4. The CDR3 runs to 15 residues. The CDR3 region has the DNA TGTGCCAGCAGTGATCCGACAGGGGGCTATTCACCCCTCCACTTT. Protein: CASSDPTGGYSPLHF.

The chain carries TRBV7-9 and TRBJ1-1; possibly TRBD1 for D (6 bases). This CDR3 region has 12 residues. With 5 bases removed from V and 9 bases from J, the gap between germline ends came to 13 bases. The germline CDR1 and CDR2 sequences are SEHNR and FQNEAQ (reference sequence). The CDR3 DNA follows: TGTGCCAGCAGCCTGTGGACAGAAAAAGCTTTCTTT. The encoded protein is CASSLWTEKAFF.

The table lists this clone with a few counts. V usage is TRBV10-3 and J usage is TRBJ1-5; D not certain. The V end lost 6 bases, the J end lost 3 bases, and 12 bases lay between the germline ends. This CDR3 is built from 14 residues. The V gene's germline CDR1 is ENHRY and CDR2 SYGVKD. The DNA of the CDR3 is TGTGCCATCAGGGATAACGGAGACAATCAGCCCCAGCATTTT. It yields the protein CAIRDNGDNQPQHF.

The V gene is TRBV6-5, the J gene TRBJ2-5; TRBD2 agrees at 7 bases. The CDR3 consists of 15 residues. Germline-derived CDR1 and CDR2 are MNHEY and SVGAGI. V dropped 8 bases and J dropped 2; count of bases not matched to a gene: 11. The CDR3 DNA follows: TGTGCCAGCCGCCGGGACTCGGGAGGACAAGAGACCCAGTACTTC. Encoded protein: CASRRDSGGQETQYF.

This chain connects TRBV27 to TRBJ1-6, with TRBD1 matching 7 bases. The CDR3 contains 15 residues. The germline CDR1 and CDR2 sequences are MNHEY and SMNVEV (reference sequence). V dropped 0 bases and J dropped 8; count of bases not matched to a gene: 4. CDR3 in DNA: TGTGCCAGCAGTTTATCCCGACAGGGTGATTCACCCCTCCACTTT. Translating gives CASSLSRQGDSPLHF.

The gene calls are TRBV6-1 and TRBJ2-1, with 10 positions matching TRBD2. This CDR3 has 17 residues. Germline lookup yields CDR1 MNHNS and CDR2 SASEGT. J lost 8 bases, V lost 6 bases, and 16 bases had no gene match. CDR3 sequence (DNA): TGTGCCAGCAGGGAACTAGCGGGGCAAAAGGGGAGCGATGAGCAGTTCTTC. Protein product: CASRELAGQKGSDEQFF.

CDR3 DNA sequence: TGCGCCAGCAGCTTGGAGGGGAGGTCTGGAAACACCATATATTTT. As protein: CASSLEGRSGNTIYF. This chain connects TRBV5-1 to TRBJ1-3, with a tentative D call TRBD1 (5 bases). CDR3 length: 15 amino acids. Germline assignment: CDR1 SGHRS and CDR2 YFSETQ. V lost 0 bases and J lost 1, with 8 bases in between.

The CDR3 DNA reads as TGTGCCAGCAGCTTGAGACAGGTGGCGAACGAGCAGTACTTC. Translated: CASSLRQVANEQYF. The chain is built from TRBV5-4 and TRBJ2-7; a possible D gene is TRBD1 (6 bases). Germline CDR1 SGHNT, CDR2 YYREEE (reference sequence). The CDR3 contains 14 residues. V was clipped by 1 base and J by 5 bases, with 13 bases between them.

This clone was observed a single time. This chain links TRBV7-2 with TRBJ2-5; 9 bases line up with TRBD1. Germline V gene lookup returns CDR1 SGHTA and CDR2 FQGNSA. The CDR3 sequence is 14 residues long. Trimming at V came to 5 bases and at J to 5 bases, leaving 6 bases not matched to a gene. The CDR3 coding sequence is TGTGCCAGCAGCCGGGACAGGGTGGAGGAGACCCAGTACTTC. It yields the protein CASSRDRVEETQYF.

This clone showed up just once. The CDR3 DNA sequence: TGTGCCAGCATACGGACAACGAACGGTGAAAAACTGTTTTTT. This encodes CASIRTTNGEKLFF. This chain connects TRBV21-1 to TRBJ1-4; TRBD1 is the table's D call and was not checked against the DNA. TRBV21-1 is a pseudogene. This CDR3 contains 14 residues.

V and J are TRBV5-6 and TRBJ2-1; TRBD1 might be the D (6 bases). Germline V gives CDR1 SGHDT, CDR2 YYEEEE. The CDR3 covers 15 residues. Trimming removed 5 bases at V and 7 bases at J, with 19 bases between. The CDR3 protein is CASRSRGSLDNEQFF. The CDR3 region has the DNA TGTGCCAGCAGATCGAGGGGGTCCCTCGATAATGAGCAGTTCTTC.

The J gene is TRBJ2-2, the V gene TRBV11-2; D may be TRBD1 (5 bases). Trimming stripped 5 bases from V and 2 bases from J, with 12 bases between. CDR1 is SGHAT and CDR2 is FQNNGV in the germline V gene. This CDR3 has 15 amino acids. The DNA of the CDR3 is TGTGCCAGCAGCCCTATCCAGGGAAACACCGGGGAGCTGTTTTTT. Protein product: CASSPIQGNTGELFF.

The chain has TRBV18 and TRBJ1-1, with a tentative D call TRBD1 (6 bases). The germline gives CDR1 KGHSH, CDR2 LQKENI. Trimming removed 8 bases at V and 6 bases at J, with 19 bases between. This CDR3 spans 14 amino acids. The CDR3 reads CASKSSQDSAEAFF. The CDR3 DNA reads as TGTGCCAGCAAGTCATCGCAGGACAGTGCTGAAGCTTTCTTT.

This chain connects TRBV7-6 to TRBJ2-5; D may be TRBD1 (7 bases). This CDR3 is built from 17 residues. The ends were cut back, 3 bases at V and 1 base at J, with 18 bases in the middle. The germline V gene has CDR1 SGHVS and CDR2 FNYEAQ. The CDR3 bases are TGTGCCAGCAGCTTCGTAGCGTGGCAGGGGGGCCAAGAGACCCAGTACTTC. Translated, it gives CASSFVAWQGGQETQYF.

There are many counts of this clone. This CDR3 is CASSLHDSVGPEAFF. CDR3 in DNA: TGTGCCAGCAGCTTACACGACAGTGTGGGTCCTGAAGCTTTCTTT. The chain carries TRBV11-2 and TRBJ1-1; possible D gene TRBD1, 5 bases. This CDR3 spans 15 amino acids. V was cut by 2 bases and J by 6 bases, with 16 bases left in between. CDR1 and CDR2 (germline): SGHAT, FQNNGV.

The rearrangement uses TRBV19 and TRBJ1-4, with D perhaps TRBD1 (5 bases). The CDR3 extends over 14 amino acids. Germline-derived CDR1 and CDR2 are LNHDA and SQIVND (reference sequence). V was pared by 6 bases and J by 5 bases, with 13 bases between. The CDR3 coding sequence is TGTGCCAGTAGCCTCCTACAGGAAAATGAAAAACTGTTTTTT. Residues: CASSLLQENEKLFF.

This clone has only a few counts. CDR3 loop: CASSRTASSSGNTIYF. CDR3 DNA sequence: TGTGCCAGCAGTAGGACAGCCTCGAGCTCTGGAAACACCATATATTTT. This chain links TRBV6-2 or TRBV6-3 with TRBJ1-3, with a tentative D call TRBD1 (6 bases). CDR3 length: 16 amino acids. CDR1 and CDR2 (germline): MNHEY, SVGEGT. V was trimmed by 5 bases and J by 0 bases, leaving 14 bases between them.